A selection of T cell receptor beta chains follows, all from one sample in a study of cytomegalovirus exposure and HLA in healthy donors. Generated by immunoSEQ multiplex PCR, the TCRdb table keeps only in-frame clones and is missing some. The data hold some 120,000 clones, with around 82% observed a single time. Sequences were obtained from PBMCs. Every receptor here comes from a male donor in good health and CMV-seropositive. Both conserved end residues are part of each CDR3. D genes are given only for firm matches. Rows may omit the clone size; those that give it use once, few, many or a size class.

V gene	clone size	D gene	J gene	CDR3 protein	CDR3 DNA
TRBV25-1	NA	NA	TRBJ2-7	CASSEYPGSYEQYF	TGTGCCAGCAGTGAATACCCCGGCTCCTACGAGCAGTACTTC
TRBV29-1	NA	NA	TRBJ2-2	CSVRRQTNTGELFF	TGCAGCGTCAGGAGACAGACAAACACCGGGGAGCTGTTTTTT
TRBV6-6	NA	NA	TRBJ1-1	CASSYMGGGTEAFF	TGTGCCAGCAGTTATATGGGAGGTGGCACTGAAGCTTTCTTT
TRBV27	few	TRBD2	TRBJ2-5	CASSLSGSYGETQYF	TGTGCCAGCAGTTTAAGCGGGAGTTATGGGGAGACCCAGTACTTC
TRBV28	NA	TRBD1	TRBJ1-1	CASSFGGRTGGLNTEAFF	TGTGCCAGCAGTTTCGGGGGTAGGACAGGGGGCTTGAACACTGAAGCTTTCTTT
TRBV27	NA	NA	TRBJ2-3	CASSFMGRPTDTQYF	TGTGCCAGCAGTTTCATGGGGCGCCCCACAGATACGCAGTATTTT
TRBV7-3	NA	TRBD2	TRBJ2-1	CASSRLAGVNEQFF	TGTGCCAGCAGCCGACTAGCGGGAGTAAATGAGCAGTTCTTC
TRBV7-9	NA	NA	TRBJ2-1	CASSIDSDNEQFF	TGTGCCAGCAGCATAGACTCCGACAATGAGCAGTTCTTC
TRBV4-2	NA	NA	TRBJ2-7	CASSPGGGEGASYEQYF	TGTGCCAGCAGCCCAGGGGGCGGGGAGGGGGCCTCCTACGAGCAGTACTTC
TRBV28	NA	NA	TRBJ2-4	CASSKTPEGHF	TGTGCCAGCAGTAAGACACCGGAGGGTCACTTC
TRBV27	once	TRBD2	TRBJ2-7	CASSFYSGGGDEQYF	TGTGCCAGCAGTTTCTATAGCGGGGGTGGGGACGAGCAGTACTTC
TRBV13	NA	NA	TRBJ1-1	CASRQHLNTEAFF	TGTGCCAGCAGACAGCACCTGAACACTGAAGCTTTCTTT
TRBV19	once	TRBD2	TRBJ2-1	CASSTGLGEQFF	TGTGCCAGTAGTACCGGACTAGGTGAGCAGTTCTTC
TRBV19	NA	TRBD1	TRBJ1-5	CASSIVGDRGREPQHF	TGTGCCAGTAGTATAGTGGGCGACAGGGGGCGCGAGCCCCAGCATTTT
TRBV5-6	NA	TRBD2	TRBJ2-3	CASSPFVGGSTDTQYF	TGTGCCAGCAGCCCTTTTGTGGGAGGGAGTACAGATACGCAGTATTTT
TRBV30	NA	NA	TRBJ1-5	CAWSVHRQGNQPQHF	TGTGCCTGGAGTGTACACCGGCAGGGTAATCAGCCCCAGCATTTT
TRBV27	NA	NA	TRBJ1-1	CASSPRSPVGRHDPMNTEAFF	TGTGCCAGCAGCCCGAGGTCCCCGGTCGGTCGCCACGACCCGATGAACACTGAAGCTTTCTTT
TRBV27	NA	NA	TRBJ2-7	CASSTTLAYEQYF	TGTGCCAGCAGTACCACACTAGCTTACGAGCAGTACTTC
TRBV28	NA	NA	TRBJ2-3	CASSWSGTSTDTQYF	TGTGCCAGCAGTTGGTCAGGCACTAGCACAGATACGCAGTATTTT
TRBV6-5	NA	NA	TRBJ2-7	CASSYSSSAHEQYF	TGTGCCAGCAGTTACTCTTCTAGCGCCCACGAGCAGTACTTC
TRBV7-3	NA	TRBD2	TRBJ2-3	CASSRTGTSSTDTQYF	TGTGCCAGCAGCAGAACCGGGACTAGCAGCACAGATACGCAGTATTTT
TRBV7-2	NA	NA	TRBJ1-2	CASSLFGGARNYGYTF	TGTGCCAGCAGCTTGTTCGGAGGGGCGCGAAACTATGGCTACACCTTC
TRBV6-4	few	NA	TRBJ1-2	CASSPGGGAGGYGYTF	TGTGCCAGCAGTCCCGGTGGGGGCGCGGGTGGCTATGGCTACACCTTC
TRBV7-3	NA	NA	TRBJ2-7	CASSLGLSSSYEQYF	TGTGCCAGCAGCTTAGGTCTCTCTAGCTCCTACGAGCAGTACTTC
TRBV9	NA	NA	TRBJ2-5	CASSVALTNPQETQYF	TGTGCCAGCAGCGTAGCTTTGACTAACCCCCAAGAGACCCAGTACTTC
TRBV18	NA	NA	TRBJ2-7	CASSPTKREQYF	TGTGCCAGCTCACCGACGAAGCGGGAGCAGTACTTC
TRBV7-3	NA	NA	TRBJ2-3	CASAKGLSPDTQYF	TGTGCCAGCGCGAAAGGACTGAGTCCAGATACGCAGTATTTT
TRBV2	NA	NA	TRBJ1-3	CASSVIRGVAGNTIYF	TGTGCCAGCAGTGTGATCCGGGGGGTGGCTGGAAACACCATATATTTT
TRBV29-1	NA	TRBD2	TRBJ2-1	CSVELVAGGVWEQFF	TGCAGCGTTGAACTCGTAGCGGGGGGGGTGTGGGAGCAGTTCTTC
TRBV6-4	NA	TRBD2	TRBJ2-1	CASSDSGRAGGEQFF	TGTGCCAGCAGTGATAGCGGGAGGGCCGGTGGTGAGCAGTTCTTC
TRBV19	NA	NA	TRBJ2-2	CASSTDSTGELFF	TGTGCCAGTAGTACGGACAGCACGGGGGAGCTGTTTTTT
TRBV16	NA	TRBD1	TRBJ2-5	CASSQSSSRGETQYF	TGTGCCAGCAGCCAATCTTCCTCCAGGGGGGAGACCCAGTACTTC